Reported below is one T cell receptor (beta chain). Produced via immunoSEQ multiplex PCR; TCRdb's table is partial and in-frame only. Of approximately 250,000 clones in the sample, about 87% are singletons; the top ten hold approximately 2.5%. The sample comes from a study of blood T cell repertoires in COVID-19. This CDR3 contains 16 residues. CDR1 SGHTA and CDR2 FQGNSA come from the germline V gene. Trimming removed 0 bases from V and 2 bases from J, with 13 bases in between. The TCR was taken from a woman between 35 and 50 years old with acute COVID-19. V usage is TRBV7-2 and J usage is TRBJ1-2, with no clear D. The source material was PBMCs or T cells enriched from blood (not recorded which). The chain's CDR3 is CASSLAPTRYNYGYTF. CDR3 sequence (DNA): TGTGCCAGCAGCTTAGCGCCAACAAGATACAACTATGGCTACACCTTC.